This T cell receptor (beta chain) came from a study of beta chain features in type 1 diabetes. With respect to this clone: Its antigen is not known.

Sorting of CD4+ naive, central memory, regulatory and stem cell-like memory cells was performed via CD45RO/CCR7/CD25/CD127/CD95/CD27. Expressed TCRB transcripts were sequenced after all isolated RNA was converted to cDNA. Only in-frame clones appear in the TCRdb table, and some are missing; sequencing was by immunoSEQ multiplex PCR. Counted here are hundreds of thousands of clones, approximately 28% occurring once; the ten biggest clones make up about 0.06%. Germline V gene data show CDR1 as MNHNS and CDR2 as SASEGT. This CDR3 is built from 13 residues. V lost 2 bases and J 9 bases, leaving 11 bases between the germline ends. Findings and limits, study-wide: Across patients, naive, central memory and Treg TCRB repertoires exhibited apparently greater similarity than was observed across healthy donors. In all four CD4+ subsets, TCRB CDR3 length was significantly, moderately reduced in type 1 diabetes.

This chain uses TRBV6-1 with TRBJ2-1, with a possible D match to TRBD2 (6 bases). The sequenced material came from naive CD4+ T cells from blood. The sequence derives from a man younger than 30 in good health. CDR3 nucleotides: TGTGCCAGCAGTGAACAACTAGCTGGTGAGCAGTTCTTC. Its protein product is CASSEQLAGEQFF.